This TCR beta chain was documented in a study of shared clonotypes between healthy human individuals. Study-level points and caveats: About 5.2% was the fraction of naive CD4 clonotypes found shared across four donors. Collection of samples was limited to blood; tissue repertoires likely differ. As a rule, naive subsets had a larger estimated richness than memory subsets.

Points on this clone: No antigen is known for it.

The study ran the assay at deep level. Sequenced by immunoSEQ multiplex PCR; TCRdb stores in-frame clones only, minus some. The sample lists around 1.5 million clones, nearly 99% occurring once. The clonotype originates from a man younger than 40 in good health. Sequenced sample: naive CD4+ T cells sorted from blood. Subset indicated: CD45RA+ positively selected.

The CDR3 nucleotides are TGTGCCATCGGGAACGGGAGGGGGACCTACAATGAGCAGTTCTTC. Its protein product is CAIGNGRGTYNEQFF. The J gene is TRBJ2-1, the V gene TRBV10-3, with 8 bases identical to TRBD2. The CDR3 totals 15 residues. Trimming cost V 8 bases and J 2 bases; bases outside gene matches: 8. Germline CDR1 ENHRY, CDR2 SYGVKD.